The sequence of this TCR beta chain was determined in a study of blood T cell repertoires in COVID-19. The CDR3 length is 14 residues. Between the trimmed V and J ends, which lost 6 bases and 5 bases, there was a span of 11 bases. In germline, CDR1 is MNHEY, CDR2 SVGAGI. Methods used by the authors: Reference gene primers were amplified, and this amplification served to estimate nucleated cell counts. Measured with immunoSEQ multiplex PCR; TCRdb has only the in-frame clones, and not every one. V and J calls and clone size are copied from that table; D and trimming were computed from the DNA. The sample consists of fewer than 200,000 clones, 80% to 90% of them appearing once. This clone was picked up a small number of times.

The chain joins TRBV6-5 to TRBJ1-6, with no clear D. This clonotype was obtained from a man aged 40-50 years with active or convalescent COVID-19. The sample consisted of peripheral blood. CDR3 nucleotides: TGTGCCAGCAGACGCCGGGTTGATAATTCACCCCTCCACTTT. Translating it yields CASRRRVDNSPLHF.